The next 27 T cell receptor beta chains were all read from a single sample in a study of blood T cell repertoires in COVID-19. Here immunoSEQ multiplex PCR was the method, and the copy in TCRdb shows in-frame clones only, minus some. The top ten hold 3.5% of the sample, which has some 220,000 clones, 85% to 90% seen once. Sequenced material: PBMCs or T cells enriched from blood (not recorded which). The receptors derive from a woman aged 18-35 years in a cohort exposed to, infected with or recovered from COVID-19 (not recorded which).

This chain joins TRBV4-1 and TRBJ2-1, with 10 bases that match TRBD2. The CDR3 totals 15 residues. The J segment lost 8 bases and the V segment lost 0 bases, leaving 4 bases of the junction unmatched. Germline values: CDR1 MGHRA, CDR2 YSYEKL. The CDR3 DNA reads TGCGCCAGCAGCCAAGATCTAGCGGGGGCCCATGAGCAGTTCTTC. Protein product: CASSQDLAGAHEQFF.

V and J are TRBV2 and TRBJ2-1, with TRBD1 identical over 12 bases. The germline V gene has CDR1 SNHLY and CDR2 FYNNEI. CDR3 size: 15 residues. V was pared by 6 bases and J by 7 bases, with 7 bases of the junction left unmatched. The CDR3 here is CASSGTGGSGNEQFF. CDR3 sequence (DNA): TGTGCCAGCAGCGGGACAGGGGGCTCGGGGAATGAGCAGTTCTTC.

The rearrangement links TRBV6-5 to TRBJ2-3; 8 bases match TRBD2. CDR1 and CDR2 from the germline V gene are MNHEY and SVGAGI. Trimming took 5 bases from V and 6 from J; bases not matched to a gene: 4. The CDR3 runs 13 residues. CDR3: CASSNGLADTQYF. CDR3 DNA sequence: TGTGCCAGCAGTAACGGACTAGCTGATACGCAGTATTTT.

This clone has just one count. This CDR3 is CASSARVTDTQYF. CDR3 in DNA: TGTGCCAGCAGTGCCCGCGTTACAGATACGCAGTATTTT. The chain combines TRBV6-4 with TRBJ2-3, with D hard to call. The CDR3 has 13 residues. With 4 bases removed from V and 3 bases from J, the gap between germline ends came to 8 bases. Per germline, CDR1 MRHNA and CDR2 SNTAGT.

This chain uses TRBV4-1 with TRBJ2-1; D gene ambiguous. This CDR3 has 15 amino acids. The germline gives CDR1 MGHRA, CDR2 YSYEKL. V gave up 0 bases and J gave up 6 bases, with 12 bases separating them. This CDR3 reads CASSQDQSRFNEQFF. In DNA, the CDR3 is TGCGCCAGCAGCCAAGATCAATCTAGGTTCAATGAGCAGTTCTTC.

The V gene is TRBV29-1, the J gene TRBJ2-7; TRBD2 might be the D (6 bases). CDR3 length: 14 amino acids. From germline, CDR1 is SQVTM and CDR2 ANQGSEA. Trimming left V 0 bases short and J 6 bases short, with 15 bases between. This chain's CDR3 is CSVEEGTGIGEQYF. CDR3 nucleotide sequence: TGCAGCGTTGAAGAGGGGACTGGAATCGGCGAGCAGTACTTC.

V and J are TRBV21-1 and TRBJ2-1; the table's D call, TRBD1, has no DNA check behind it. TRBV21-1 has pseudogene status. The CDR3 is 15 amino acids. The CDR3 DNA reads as TGTGCCAGCAGCAGGACAGCCCGACCCTACAATGAGCAGTTCTTC. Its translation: CASSRTARPYNEQFF.

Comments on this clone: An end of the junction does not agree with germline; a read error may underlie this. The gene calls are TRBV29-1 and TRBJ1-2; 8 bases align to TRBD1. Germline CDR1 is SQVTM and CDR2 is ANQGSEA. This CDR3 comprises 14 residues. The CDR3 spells CSVEDRGANYGYTF. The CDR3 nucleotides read TGCAGCGTAGAAGACAGGGGAGCTAACTATGGCTACACCTTC.

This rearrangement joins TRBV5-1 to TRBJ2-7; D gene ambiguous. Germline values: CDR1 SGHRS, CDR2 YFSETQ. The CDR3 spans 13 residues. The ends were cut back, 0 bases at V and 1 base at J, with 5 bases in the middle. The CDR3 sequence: CASSLVASYEQYF. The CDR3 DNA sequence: TGCGCCAGCAGCTTGGTGGCATCCTACGAGCAGTACTTC. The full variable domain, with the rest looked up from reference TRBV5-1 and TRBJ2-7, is KAGVTQTPRYLIKTRGQQVTLSCSPISGHRSVSWYQQTPGQGLQFLFEYFSETQRNKGNFPGRFSGRQFSNSRSEMNVSTLELGDSALYLCASSLVASYEQYFGPGTRLTVT.

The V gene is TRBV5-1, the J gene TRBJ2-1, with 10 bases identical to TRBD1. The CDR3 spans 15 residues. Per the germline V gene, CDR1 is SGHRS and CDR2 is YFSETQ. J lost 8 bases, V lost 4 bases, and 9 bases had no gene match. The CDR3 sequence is CASSPLGTGDDEQFF. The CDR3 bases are TGCGCCAGCAGCCCCCTCGGGACAGGGGATGATGAGCAGTTCTTC.

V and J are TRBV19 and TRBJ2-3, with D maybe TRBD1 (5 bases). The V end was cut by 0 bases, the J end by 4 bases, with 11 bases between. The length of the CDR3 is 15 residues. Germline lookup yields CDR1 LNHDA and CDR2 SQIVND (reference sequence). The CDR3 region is CASSIDLTGADTQYF. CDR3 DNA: TGTGCCAGTAGTATAGATTTAACAGGCGCAGATACGCAGTATTTT.

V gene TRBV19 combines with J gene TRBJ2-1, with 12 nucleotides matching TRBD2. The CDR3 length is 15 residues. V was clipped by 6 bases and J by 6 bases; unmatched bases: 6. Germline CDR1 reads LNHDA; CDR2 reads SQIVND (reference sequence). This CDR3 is CASSETSGSGNEQFF. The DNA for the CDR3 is TGTGCCAGTAGCGAGACTAGCGGGAGTGGCAATGAGCAGTTCTTC.

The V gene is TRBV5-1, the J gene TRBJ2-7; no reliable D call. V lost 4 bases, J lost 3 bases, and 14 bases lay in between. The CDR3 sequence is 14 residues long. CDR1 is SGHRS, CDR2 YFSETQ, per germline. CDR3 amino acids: CASSPETNLYEQYF. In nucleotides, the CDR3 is TGCGCCAGCAGCCCTGAGACAAACCTCTACGAGCAGTACTTC. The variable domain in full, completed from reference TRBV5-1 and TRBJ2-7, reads KAGVTQTPRYLIKTRGQQVTLSCSPISGHRSVSWYQQTPGQGLQFLFEYFSETQRNKGNFPGRFSGRQFSNSRSEMNVSTLELGDSALYLCASSPETNLYEQYFGPGTRLTVT.

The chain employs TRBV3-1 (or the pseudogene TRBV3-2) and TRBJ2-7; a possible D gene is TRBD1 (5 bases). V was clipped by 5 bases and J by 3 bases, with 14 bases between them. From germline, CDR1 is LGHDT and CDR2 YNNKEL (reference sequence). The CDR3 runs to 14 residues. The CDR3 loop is CASSLQGNLYEQYF. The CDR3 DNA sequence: TGTGCCAGCAGCTTGCAGGGAAACCTCTACGAGCAGTACTTC.

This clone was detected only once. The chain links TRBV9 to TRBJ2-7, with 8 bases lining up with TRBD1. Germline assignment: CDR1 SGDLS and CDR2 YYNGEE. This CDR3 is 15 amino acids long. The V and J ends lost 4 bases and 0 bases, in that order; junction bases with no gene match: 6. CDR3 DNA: TGTGCCAGCAGCCCAAGACAGGGGATCTCCTACGAGCAGTACTTC. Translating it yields CASSPRQGISYEQYF.

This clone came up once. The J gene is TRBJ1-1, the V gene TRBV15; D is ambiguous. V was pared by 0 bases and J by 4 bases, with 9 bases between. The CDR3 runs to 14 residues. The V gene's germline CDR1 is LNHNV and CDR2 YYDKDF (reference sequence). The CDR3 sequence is CATSRELAGTEAFF. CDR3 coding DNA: TGTGCCACCAGCAGAGAGCTAGCGGGCACTGAAGCTTTCTTT.

CDR3 in DNA: TGTGCCAGCAGCTCCCCCGGGGGGATTGCCTACAATGAGCAGTTCTTC. Encoded protein: CASSSPGGIAYNEQFF. This chain links TRBV7-9 with TRBJ2-1; TRBD2 matches 7 bases. The CDR3 spans 16 residues. The germline V gene has CDR1 SEHNR and CDR2 FQNEAQ (reference sequence). Unmatched junction bases numbered 8, after V lost 4 bases and J lost 2 bases.

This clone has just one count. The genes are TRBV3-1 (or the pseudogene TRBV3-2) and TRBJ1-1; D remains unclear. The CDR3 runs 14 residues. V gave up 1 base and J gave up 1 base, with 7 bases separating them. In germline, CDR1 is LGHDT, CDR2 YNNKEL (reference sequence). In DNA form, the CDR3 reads TGTGCCAGCAGCCAAGTTGGCCCGAACACTGAAGCTTTCTTT. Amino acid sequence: CASSQVGPNTEAFF.

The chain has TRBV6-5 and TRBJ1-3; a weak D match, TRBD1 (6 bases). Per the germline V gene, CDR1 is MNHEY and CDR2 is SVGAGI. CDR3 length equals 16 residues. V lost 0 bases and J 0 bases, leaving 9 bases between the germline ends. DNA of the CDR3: TGTGCCAGCAGTTACTCGCAGGGGCTCTCTGGAAACACCATATATTTT. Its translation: CASSYSQGLSGNTIYF.

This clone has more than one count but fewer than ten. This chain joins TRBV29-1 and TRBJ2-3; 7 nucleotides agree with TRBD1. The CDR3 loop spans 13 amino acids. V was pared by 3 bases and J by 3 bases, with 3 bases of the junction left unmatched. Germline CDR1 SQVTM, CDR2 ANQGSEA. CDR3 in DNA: TGCAGCGTTGACAGGGGGAATACAGATACGCAGTATTTT. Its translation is CSVDRGNTDTQYF.

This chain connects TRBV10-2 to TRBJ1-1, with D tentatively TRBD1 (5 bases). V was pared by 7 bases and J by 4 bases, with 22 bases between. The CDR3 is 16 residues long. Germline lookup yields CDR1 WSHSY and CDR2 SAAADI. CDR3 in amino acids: CASKEGLVTGGTEAFF. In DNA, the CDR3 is TGCGCCAGCAAGGAGGGGTTGGTAACCGGAGGCACTGAAGCTTTCTTT.

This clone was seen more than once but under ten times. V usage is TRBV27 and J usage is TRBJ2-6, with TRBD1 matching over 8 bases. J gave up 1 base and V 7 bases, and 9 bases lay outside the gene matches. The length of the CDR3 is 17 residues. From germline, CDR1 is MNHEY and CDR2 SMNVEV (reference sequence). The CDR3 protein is CASTQTGVLSGANVLTF. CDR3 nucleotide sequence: TGTGCCAGCACCCAGACAGGGGTTTTATCTGGGGCCAACGTCCTGACTTTC.

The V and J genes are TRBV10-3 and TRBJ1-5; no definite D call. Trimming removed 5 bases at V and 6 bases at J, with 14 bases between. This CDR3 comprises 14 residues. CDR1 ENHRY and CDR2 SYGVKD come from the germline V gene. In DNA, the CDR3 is TGTGCCATCAGTCGCGGACTCGACGGTCAGCCCCAGCATTTT. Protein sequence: CAISRGLDGQPQHF.

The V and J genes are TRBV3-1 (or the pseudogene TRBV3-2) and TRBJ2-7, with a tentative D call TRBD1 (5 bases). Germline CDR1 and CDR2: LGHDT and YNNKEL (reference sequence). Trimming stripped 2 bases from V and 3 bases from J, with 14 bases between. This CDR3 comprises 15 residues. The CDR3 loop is CASSQMGRNIYEQYF. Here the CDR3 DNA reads TGTGCCAGCAGCCAAATGGGGCGGAATATCTACGAGCAGTACTTC.

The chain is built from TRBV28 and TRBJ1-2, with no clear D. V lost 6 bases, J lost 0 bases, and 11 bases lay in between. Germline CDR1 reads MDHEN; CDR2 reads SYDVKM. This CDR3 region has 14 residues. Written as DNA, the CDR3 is TGTGCCAGCAGCCTAGGCAGAGCTAACTATGGCTACACCTTC. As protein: CASSLGRANYGYTF.

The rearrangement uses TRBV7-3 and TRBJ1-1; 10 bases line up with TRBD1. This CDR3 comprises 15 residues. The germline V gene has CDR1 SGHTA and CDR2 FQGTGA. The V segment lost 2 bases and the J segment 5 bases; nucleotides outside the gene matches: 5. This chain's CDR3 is CASSLFGTGVTEAFF. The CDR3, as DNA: TGTGCCAGCAGCTTATTTGGGACAGGGGTTACTGAAGCTTTCTTT.

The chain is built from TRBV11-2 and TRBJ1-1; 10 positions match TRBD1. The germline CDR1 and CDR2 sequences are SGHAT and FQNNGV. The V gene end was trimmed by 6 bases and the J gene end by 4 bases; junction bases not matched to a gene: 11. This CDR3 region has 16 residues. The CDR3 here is CASRSPGGQGTTEAFF. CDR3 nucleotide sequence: TGTGCCAGCAGGTCACCAGGGGGACAGGGGACCACTGAAGCTTTCTTT.